Shown below are 11 T cell receptor beta chains from a single sample sequenced in a study of technical replicates of blood from a few donors. Using immunoSEQ multiplex PCR, the repertoire was profiled, and TCRdb retains in-frame clones only, with some absent. The sample records about 74,000 clones, 85% to 95% being singletons. The sequenced sample was T cells isolated from PBMCs. Every receptor here comes from a human donor in good health.

The CDR3 DNA reads as TGTGCCAGCAGAATAGAAAGCAACACTGAAGCTTTCTTT. It specifies CASRIESNTEAFF. This sequence joins TRBV6-6 and TRBJ1-1; D is uncertain. Looked up from germline, CDR1 is MNHNY and CDR2 is SVGAGI (reference sequence). This CDR3 has 13 amino acids. The germline V and J ends were trimmed by 6 bases and 2 bases, with 10 bases remaining between them.

The chain links TRBV11-2 to TRBJ1-4; D is uncertain. Trimming removed 2 bases at V and 8 bases at J, with 9 bases between. Germline CDR1 SGHAT, CDR2 FQNNGV. This CDR3 comprises 13 residues. In DNA, the CDR3 is TGTGCCAGCAGCTTATTGGCCAGAGAAAAACTGTTTTTT. Residues: CASSLLAREKLFF.

The rearrangement joins TRBV28 to TRBJ1-5; TRBD1 aligns across 8 bases. With V trimmed by 3 bases and J by 7 bases, 8 bases remained unmatched. This CDR3 is 15 amino acids long. Germline V CDR1 and CDR2: MDHEN, SYDVKM. The CDR3 sequence: CASSFLSTGAQPQHF. Written as DNA, the CDR3 is TGTGCCAGCAGTTTCCTCTCGACAGGGGCCCAGCCCCAGCATTTT.

CDR3 sequence (DNA): TGTGCCAGCAGGTACGGGGACAGAGCCTTCAATCAGCCCCAGCATTTT. Translating gives CASRYGDRAFNQPQHF. The chain carries TRBV28 and TRBJ1-5; 7 nucleotides align to TRBD1. CDR1 and CDR2 from the germline V gene are MDHEN and SYDVKM. The CDR3 length is 16 residues. The ends lost 6 bases at V and 3 bases at J; junction bases unmatched: 11.

The chain combines TRBV7-2 with TRBJ2-7, with 9 bases fitting TRBD1. Germline CDR1 reads SGHTA; CDR2 reads FQGNSA. Unmatched junction bases numbered 11, after V lost 5 bases and J lost 0 bases. The CDR3 sequence is 17 residues long. CDR3 sequence: CASSHPRDREISYEQYF. In DNA form, the CDR3 reads TGTGCCAGCAGCCACCCCCGGGACAGGGAAATCTCCTACGAGCAGTACTTC.

A single count supports this clone. The chain employs TRBV4-2 and TRBJ2-5; D may be TRBD2 (5 bases). Per the germline V gene, CDR1 is LGHNA and CDR2 is YNFKEQ. Trimming stripped 0 bases from V and 4 bases from J, with 12 bases between. There are 15 residues in the CDR3. This chain's CDR3 is CASSQEKLGRETQYF. CDR3 DNA sequence: TGTGCCAGCAGCCAAGAAAAGCTAGGGAGAGAGACCCAGTACTTC.

The chain joins TRBV30 to TRBJ2-3, with a tentative D call TRBD1 (6 bases). Trimming removed 0 bases from V and 9 bases from J, with 10 bases in between. Per germline, CDR1 GTSNPN and CDR2 SVGIG (reference sequence). The CDR3 contains 12 residues. The CDR3 sequence: CAWSVGHQTQYF. The CDR3 nucleotides are TGTGCCTGGAGTGTGGGACACCAAACGCAGTATTTT.

The rearrangement joins TRBV11-2 to TRBJ1-1, with D perhaps matching TRBD1 (6 bases). CDR1 SGHAT and CDR2 FQNNGV come from the germline V gene. This CDR3 is 16 amino acids long. Trimming left V 5 bases short and J 7 bases short, with 23 bases between. CDR3: CASSLYTGTYGFEAFF. CDR3 DNA sequence: TGTGCCAGCAGCCTGTACACCGGGACATATGGATTTGAAGCTTTCTTT.

The V gene is TRBV27, the J gene TRBJ1-5, with D maybe TRBD1 (5 bases). V lost 2 bases and J 6 bases, leaving 14 bases between the germline ends. The CDR3 is made up of 15 amino acids. Germline lookup yields CDR1 MNHEY and CDR2 SMNVEV (reference sequence). The CDR3 reads CASSLGTYLGQPQHF. For the CDR3, the DNA is TGTGCCAGCAGTTTAGGGACTTACCTGGGTCAGCCCCAGCATTTT.

This chain uses TRBV6-6 with TRBJ1-2; D gene ambiguous. In germline, CDR1 is MNHNY, CDR2 SVGAGI (reference sequence). The V end was cut by 7 bases, the J end by 3 bases, with 12 bases between. CDR3 size: 13 residues. The CDR3 coding sequence is TGTGCCAGCACCCCCCACACCGACTATGGCTACACCTTC. This codes for CASTPHTDYGYTF.

J is TRBJ2-6 and V is TRBV28, with 7 bases fitting TRBD2. V lost 7 bases and J lost 0; bases outside the gene matches: 12. The CDR3 totals 18 residues. CDR1 MDHEN and CDR2 SYDVKM come from the germline V gene. CDR3 nucleotides: TGTGCCAGCACCCCGGGAGGACTCATGGGCTCTGGGGCCAACGTCCTGACTTTC. This translates into CASTPGGLMGSGANVLTF.